Each of the 32 T cell receptor beta chains below was sequenced from the same sample in a study of T cells expressing NK-cell markers. Using the 5' RACE reads, TCRdb records one entry per CDR3 protein without DNA. The clone table shows 200,000 to 300,000 distinct CDR3 sequences, with the ten largest holding 0.39%. Sequencing was carried out using blood T cells: a sorted CD56 or NKG2C T cell subset, CD4+ or CD8+ T cells, or bulk PBMC T cells (not recorded which). These TCRs come from a man aged 18-30 years in good health.

The chain is built from TRBV6-2 or TRBV6-3 and TRBJ1-2; TCRdb outputs TRBD1, but without DNA this stays unchecked. Germline V CDR1 and CDR2: MNHEY, SVGEGT. The CDR3 loop spans 14 amino acids. The CDR3 loop is CASRPGDRNYGYTF.

The chain links TRBV7-9 to TRBJ1-5. CDR1 SEHNR and CDR2 FQNEAQ come from the germline V gene (reference sequence). There are 13 residues in the CDR3. The CDR3 loop is CASGRDSPQPQHF.

The chain combines TRBV6-4 with TRBJ2-3. Germline V CDR1 and CDR2: MRHNA, SNTAGT. This CDR3 is 12 amino acids long. The CDR3 sequence: CASSEGGNTQYF.

The chain combines TRBV5-1 with TRBJ2-5; TCRdb's D gene call, TRBD2, goes unchecked for lack of DNA. The CDR3 covers 15 residues. Looked up from germline, CDR1 is SGHRS and CDR2 is YFSETQ. The CDR3 spells CASSLSLAGAETQYF.

V gene TRBV7-6 combines with J gene TRBJ2-1; TCRdb's D call, TRBD1, is unchecked because there is no DNA. CDR1 and CDR2 from the germline V gene are SGHVS and FNYEAQ. This CDR3 contains 15 residues. CDR3 amino acids: CASTSRGDFSNEQFF.

The V gene is TRBV20-1, the J gene TRBJ2-1; TCRdb lists TRBD1, though no DNA is available to test this call. The CDR3 totals 15 residues. The V gene's germline CDR1 is DFQATT and CDR2 SNEGSKA (reference sequence). CDR3: CSARGGTGEYNEQFF.

The V and J genes are TRBV2 and TRBJ2-7. Germline CDR1 and CDR2: SNHLY and FYNNEI. This CDR3 is 12 amino acids long. CDR3 loop: CASSEAGRREYF.

This chain connects TRBV24-1 to TRBJ2-5. The CDR3 consists of 14 residues. CDR1 and CDR2 from the germline V gene are KGHDR and SFDVKD. The CDR3 reads CATSTSGNQETQYF.

V usage is TRBV6-5 and J usage is TRBJ2-5; TCRdb's D call, TRBD2, is unchecked because there is no DNA. The CDR3 is made up of 17 amino acids. The germline V gene has CDR1 MNHEY and CDR2 SVGAGI. Here the CDR3 reads CASSYSPVGLAGETQYF.

The V call is TRBV6-2 or TRBV6-3, the J call TRBJ2-1; the D call from TCRdb, TRBD2, cannot be confirmed without DNA. Germline values: CDR1 MNHEY, CDR2 SVGEGT. The CDR3 loop spans 18 amino acids. The CDR3 is CASSYLGLAGLTGNEQFF.

This rearrangement joins TRBV30 to TRBJ2-4; TCRdb returns TRBD1, unconfirmable since there is no DNA. The CDR3 has 13 amino acids. Germline CDR1 reads GTSNPN; CDR2 reads SVGIG (reference sequence). The CDR3 loop is CAWSAGAGTIQYF. Complete variable domain (other parts from reference TRBV30 and TRBJ2-4): SQTIHQWPATLVQPVGSPLSLECTVEGTSNPNLYWYRQAAGRGLQLLFYSVGIGQISSEVPQNLSASRPQDRQFILSSKKLLLSDSGFYLCAWSAGAGTIQYFGAGTRLSVL.

The chain couples TRBV27 to TRBJ2-1; TCRdb's D call of TRBD1 is untestable without DNA. The germline CDR1 and CDR2 sequences are MNHEY and SMNVEV (reference sequence). The CDR3 spans 15 residues. The CDR3 reads CASSPRGIKGNEQFF.

The chain has TRBV20-1 and TRBJ2-2; TCRdb indicates TRBD2, and absent DNA this call remains unverified. This CDR3 comprises 15 residues. Germline V gives CDR1 DFQATT, CDR2 SNEGSKA (reference sequence). CDR3 amino acids: CSARRAGVDTGELFF.

V gene TRBV19 combines with J gene TRBJ2-1; TCRdb lists TRBD1, though no DNA is available to test this call. Germline CDR1 and CDR2: LNHDA and SQIVND (reference sequence). This CDR3 region has 12 residues. CDR3 sequence: CASQLGNNEQFF.

The chain combines TRBV3-1 with TRBJ1-2; TCRdb indicates TRBD1, and absent DNA this call remains unverified. Germline CDR1 is LGHDT and CDR2 is YNNKEL (reference sequence). CDR3 length equals 18 residues. The CDR3 here is CASSQAYAGGSWTYGYTF.

The CDR3 is CASSLTPGGLNTEAFF. The chain combines TRBV12-3 or TRBV12-4 with TRBJ1-1; the D call of TRBD1 rests on TCRdb alone, since no DNA is present to check it. The CDR3 consists of 16 residues.

The rearrangement links TRBV29-1 to TRBJ2-1; the TRBD2 assignment by TCRdb is unverifiable without DNA. CDR1 is SQVTM and CDR2 is ANQGSEA in the germline V gene. This CDR3 comprises 18 residues. CDR3: CSDRSGATSAMGFNEQFF.

This chain joins TRBV20-1 and TRBJ2-3; the D call from TCRdb, TRBD2, cannot be confirmed without DNA. Germline V CDR1 and CDR2: DFQATT, SNEGSKA (reference sequence). The CDR3 totals 17 residues. The CDR3: CSASPRLLAGAADTQYF.

The chain links TRBV3-1 to TRBJ1-1. Germline V gives CDR1 LGHDT, CDR2 YNNKEL (reference sequence). The CDR3 has 12 amino acids. The CDR3 region is CASSPGGGEAFF.

This chain uses TRBV19 with TRBJ2-2. The CDR3 loop spans 12 amino acids. CDR1 is LNHDA and CDR2 is SQIVND in the germline V gene (reference sequence). The CDR3 loop reads CASQSETGELFF.

The V and J genes are TRBV6-1 and TRBJ2-1; TCRdb returns TRBD1, unconfirmable since there is no DNA. This CDR3 comprises 13 residues. In germline, CDR1 is MNHNS, CDR2 SASEGT. CDR3 protein: CASGQSSYNEQFF.

CDR3 protein: CSVRQGGVVNTEAFF. This chain links TRBV29-1 with TRBJ1-1; TCRdb designates TRBD1, a call that cannot be tested without DNA. The CDR3 has 15 residues. CDR1 is SQVTM and CDR2 is ANQGSEA in the germline V gene.

This chain links TRBV27 with TRBJ2-1; TCRdb lists TRBD2, though no DNA is available to test this call. The CDR3 extends over 16 amino acids. Germline V gives CDR1 MNHEY, CDR2 SMNVEV (reference sequence). The CDR3 region is CASSLQAGVSYNEQFF.

The CDR3: CASSWGSHNEQFF. The chain employs TRBV28 and TRBJ2-1. The CDR3 totals 13 residues. CDR1 is MDHEN, CDR2 SYDVKM, per germline. The full variable domain, completed using reference TRBV28 and TRBJ2-1, is DVKVTQSSRYLVKRTGEKVFLECVQDMDHENMFWYRQDPGLGLRLIYFSYDVKMKEKGDIPEGYSVSREKKERFSLILESASTNQTSMYLCASSWGSHNEQFFGPGTRLTVL.

The CDR3 reads CASSARTGGIVNEQFF. This rearrangement joins TRBV27 to TRBJ2-1; TCRdb indicates TRBD1, and absent DNA this call remains unverified. From germline, CDR1 is MNHEY and CDR2 SMNVEV (reference sequence). CDR3 length: 16 residues.

This chain joins TRBV11-3 and TRBJ2-1; TCRdb gives TRBD2 as the D gene, but with no DNA this cannot be confirmed. Germline V gene data show CDR1 as SGHNT and CDR2 as YENEEA. This CDR3 is built from 16 residues. CDR3 sequence reads: CASSFSVAGGRDEQFF. The whole variable domain, filled in from reference TRBV11-3 and TRBJ2-1, reads EAGVVQSPRYKIIEKKQPVAFWCNPISGHNTLYWYLQNLGQGPELLIRYENEEAVDDSQLPKDRFSAERLKGVDSTLKIQPAELGDSAVYLCASSFSVAGGRDEQFFGPGTRLTVL.

The CDR3 protein is CASSFILGEAFF. The V and J genes are TRBV12-3 or TRBV12-4 and TRBJ1-1. This CDR3 is 12 amino acids long.

The V and J genes are TRBV10-1 and TRBJ2-5; no DNA is available, so the TRBD2 call from TCRdb remains unchecked. The germline gives CDR1 WNHNN, CDR2 SYGVQD (reference sequence). This CDR3 is built from 17 residues. The CDR3: CASSENLAGGTKETQYF.

The chain employs TRBV3-1 and TRBJ1-2; TCRdb calls TRBD1, which cannot be checked without DNA. CDR1 and CDR2 (germline): LGHDT, YNNKEL (reference sequence). The CDR3 covers 17 residues. Here the CDR3 reads CASSHTPGTGYAYGYTF.

The V gene is TRBV12-3 or TRBV12-4, the J gene TRBJ1-4; TCRdb's D call of TRBD1 is untestable without DNA. The CDR3 extends over 13 amino acids. CDR3 region: CASSLHGAEKLFF.

This chain connects TRBV6-5 to TRBJ2-1; TCRdb calls TRBD1, which cannot be checked without DNA. Germline-derived CDR1 and CDR2 are MNHEY and SVGAGI. The CDR3 contains 18 residues. This CDR3 reads CASSYQSNDRGRENEQFF.

This sequence joins TRBV20-1 and TRBJ2-1; checking the TCRdb D call of TRBD2 is not possible without DNA. CDR3 length: 15 residues. Germline V gene lookup returns CDR1 DFQATT and CDR2 SNEGSKA (reference sequence). This chain's CDR3 is CSAPRDLAGINEQFF.